The 13 T cell receptor beta chains given below trace back to one sample, sequenced in a study of OX40 agonist ivuxolimab in advanced cancers. TCRdb keeps only in-frame clones here, not all; method: immunoSEQ multiplex PCR. Among under 25,000 clones listed, 75% to 85% were seen once. The material was CD4+ or CD8+ T cells sorted from blood, obtained in a trial of the OX40 agonist ivuxolimab. The receptor set was obtained from an adult with an advanced solid tumor such as melanoma, head and neck, liver or kidney cancer.

Concerning this clone: Other DNA sequences in the sample encode the same CDR3. This chain joins TRBV29-1 and TRBJ1-2, with D uncertain. Between the trimmed V and J ends, which lost 0 bases and 2 bases, there was a span of 4 bases. This CDR3 contains 12 residues. Germline loops: CDR1 SQVTM, CDR2 ANQGSEA. The CDR3 spells CSVEEGNYGYTF. CDR3 DNA sequence: TGCAGCGTTGAAGAGGGGAACTATGGCTACACCTTC.

The chain links TRBV6-5 to TRBJ1-3; TRBD1 matches at 8 bases. V lost 6 bases and J lost 0; bases outside the gene matches: 4. The CDR3 totals 15 residues. The germline V gene encodes CDR1 MNHEY and CDR2 SVGAGI. CDR3: CASSRDRGSGNTIYF. DNA for the CDR3: TGTGCCAGCAGCCGCGACAGGGGCTCTGGAAACACCATATATTTT.

The chain employs TRBV7-2 and TRBJ2-7; D possibly matches TRBD1 or TRBD2 (6 bases each). V was trimmed by 5 bases and J by 4 bases, leaving 21 bases between them. The CDR3 runs 16 residues. Germline V lookup: CDR1 SGHTA, CDR2 FQGNSA. For the CDR3, the DNA is TGTGCCAGCAGCACGTCGGGGGCCCACGGGGCTTACGAGCAGTACTTC. Amino acid sequence: CASSTSGAHGAYEQYF.

The rearrangement joins TRBV7-2 to TRBJ1-2; D may be TRBD1 (5 bases). V was shortened by 7 bases and J by 6 bases, with 15 bases between the two germline ends. The length of the CDR3 is 13 residues. CDR1 is SGHTA, CDR2 FQGNSA, per germline. The CDR3 region has the DNA TGTGCCAGCACCGTGTATCAGGGAGATGGCTACACCTTC. Its protein is CASTVYQGDGYTF.

V usage is TRBV7-7 and J usage is TRBJ2-5, with 8 nucleotides matching TRBD1. This CDR3 is 15 amino acids long. With V trimmed by 3 bases and J by 2 bases, 5 bases remained unmatched. In germline, CDR1 is SSHAT, CDR2 FNYEAQ (reference sequence). The CDR3 loop reads CASSFGTGGQETQYF. CDR3 DNA: TGTGCCAGCAGCTTTGGAACAGGGGGGCAAGAGACCCAGTACTTC.

The chain has TRBV23-1 and TRBJ2-1, with D uncertain. TRBV23-1 has ORF status, its function being uncertain. V was clipped by 0 bases and J by 8 bases, with 8 bases between them. The CDR3 runs to 13 residues. In DNA, the CDR3 is TGCGCCAGCAGTCAATCTCCACGCTATGAGCAGTTCTTC. Its translation is CASSQSPRYEQFF.

The CDR3 DNA sequence: TGTGCCAGCGAAGTACAGGGGGCCACTGAAGCTTTCTTT. Protein: CASEVQGATEAFF. The chain carries TRBV28 and TRBJ1-1, with 9 bases identical to TRBD1. CDR3 length: 13 amino acids. V shed 8 bases, J shed 4 bases, and the junction held 5 bases outside the gene matches. CDR1 and CDR2 from the germline V gene are MDHEN and SYDVKM.

This sequence joins TRBV7-8 and TRBJ2-7; 11 nucleotides agree with TRBD2. CDR1 and CDR2 (germline): SGHVS, FQNEAQ. Trimming took 1 base from V and 4 from J; bases not matched to a gene: 6. CDR3 length: 16 residues. The CDR3 nucleotides read TGTGCCAGCAGCTTAGGAGGGACTAGCGGAATTTACGAGCAGTACTTC. This sequence encodes CASSLGGTSGIYEQYF.

The gene calls are TRBV4-3 and TRBJ2-3, with a possible D match to TRBD2 (6 bases). Germline CDR1 and CDR2: LGHNA and YSLEER. The germline V and J ends were trimmed by 4 bases and 5 bases, with 7 bases remaining between them. This CDR3 spans 12 amino acids. The CDR3 loop reads CASSPGRDTQYF. CDR3 in DNA: TGCGCCAGCAGCCCCGGGAGAGATACGCAGTATTTT.

V and J are TRBV4-3 and TRBJ2-5, with 9 bases that match TRBD1. The germline gives CDR1 LGHNA, CDR2 YSLEER. The CDR3 length is 16 residues. V gave up 5 bases and J gave up 5 bases; unmatched junction bases: 12. For the CDR3, the DNA is TGCGCCAGCAGCTTGGACCCGGGACAGGGATGGGAGACCCAGTACTTC. Translation gives CASSLDPGQGWETQYF.

This sequence joins TRBV7-2 and TRBJ2-1, with 9 bases that match TRBD1. Trimming at V came to 0 bases and at J to 8 bases, leaving 5 bases not matched to a gene. Germline V CDR1 and CDR2: SGHTA, FQGNSA. This CDR3 has 15 amino acids. The CDR3 sequence is CASSLAPQGAYEQFF. CDR3 coding DNA: TGTGCCAGCAGCTTAGCCCCACAGGGGGCGTATGAGCAGTTCTTC.

V usage is TRBV4-1 and J usage is TRBJ1-1; 7 bases fit TRBD1. CDR1 is MGHRA, CDR2 YSYEKL, per germline. V lost 0 bases to trimming and J lost 5 bases; unmatched junction nucleotides: 3. The CDR3 has 14 amino acids. This chain's CDR3 is CASSQETGSTEAFF. In DNA form, the CDR3 reads TGCGCCAGCAGCCAAGAGACAGGGAGTACTGAAGCTTTCTTT.

V gene TRBV19 combines with J gene TRBJ2-3, with TRBD2 matching over 12 bases. The V and J ends lost 6 bases and 2 bases, in that order; junction bases with no gene match: 6. The germline V gene has CDR1 LNHDA and CDR2 SQIVND (reference sequence). The CDR3 has 16 residues. The CDR3 loop is CASRKLAGGSTDTQYF. The CDR3 DNA is TGTGCCAGTAGAAAACTAGCGGGGGGCTCCACAGATACGCAGTATTTT.